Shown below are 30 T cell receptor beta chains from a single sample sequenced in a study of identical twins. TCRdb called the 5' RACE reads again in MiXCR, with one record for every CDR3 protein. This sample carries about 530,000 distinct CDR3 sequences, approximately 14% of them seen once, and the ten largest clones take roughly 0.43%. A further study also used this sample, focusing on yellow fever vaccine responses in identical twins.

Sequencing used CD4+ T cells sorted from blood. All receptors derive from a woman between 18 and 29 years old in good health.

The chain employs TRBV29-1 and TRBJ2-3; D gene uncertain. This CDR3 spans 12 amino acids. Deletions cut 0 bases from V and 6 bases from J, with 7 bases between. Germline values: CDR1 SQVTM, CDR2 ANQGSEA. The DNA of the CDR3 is TGCAGCGTTGAAGAACCTGGGGATACGCAGTATTTT. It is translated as CSVEEPGDTQYF.

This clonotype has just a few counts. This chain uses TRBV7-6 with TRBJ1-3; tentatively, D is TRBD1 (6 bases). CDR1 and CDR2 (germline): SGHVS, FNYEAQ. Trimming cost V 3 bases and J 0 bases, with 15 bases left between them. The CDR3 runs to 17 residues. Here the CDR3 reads CASSFSNLGGSGNTIYF. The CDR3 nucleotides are TGTGCCAGCAGCTTCAGCAACCTAGGGGGCTCTGGAAACACCATATATTTT. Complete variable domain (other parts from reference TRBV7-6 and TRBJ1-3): GAGVSQSPRYKVTKRGQDVALRCDPISGHVSLYWYRQALGQGPEFLTYFNYEAQQDKSGLPNDRFSAERPEGSISTLTIQRTEQRDSAMYRCASSFSNLGGSGNTIYFGEGSWLTVV.

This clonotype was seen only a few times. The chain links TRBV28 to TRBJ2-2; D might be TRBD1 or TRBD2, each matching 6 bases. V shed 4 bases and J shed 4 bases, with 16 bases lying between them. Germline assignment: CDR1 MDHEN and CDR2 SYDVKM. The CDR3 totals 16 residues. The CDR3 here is CASSWGDTRLTGELFF. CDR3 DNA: TGTGCCAGCAGTTGGGGGGACACCCGGCTCACCGGGGAGCTGTTTTTT.

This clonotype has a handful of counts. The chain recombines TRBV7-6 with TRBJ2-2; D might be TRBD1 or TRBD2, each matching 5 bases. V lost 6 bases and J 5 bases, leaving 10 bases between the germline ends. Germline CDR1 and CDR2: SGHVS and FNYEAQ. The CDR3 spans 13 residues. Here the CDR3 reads CASRQGTTGELFF. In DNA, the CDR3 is TGTGCCAGCAGACAAGGGACGACCGGGGAGCTGTTTTTT.

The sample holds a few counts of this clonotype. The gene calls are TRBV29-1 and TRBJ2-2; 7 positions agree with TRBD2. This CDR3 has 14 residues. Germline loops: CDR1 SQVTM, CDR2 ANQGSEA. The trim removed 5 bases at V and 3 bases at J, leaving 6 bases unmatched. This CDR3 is CSVSGMFDTGELFF. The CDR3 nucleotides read TGCAGCGTTAGCGGGATGTTCGACACCGGGGAGCTGTTTTTT.

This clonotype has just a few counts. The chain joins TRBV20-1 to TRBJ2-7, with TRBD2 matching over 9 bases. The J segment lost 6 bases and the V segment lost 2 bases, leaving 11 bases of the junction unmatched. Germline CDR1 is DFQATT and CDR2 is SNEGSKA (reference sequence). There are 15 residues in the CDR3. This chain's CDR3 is CSARPSGRLIREQYF. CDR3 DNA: TGCAGTGCTAGACCCAGCGGGAGGCTTATTCGCGAGCAGTACTTC.

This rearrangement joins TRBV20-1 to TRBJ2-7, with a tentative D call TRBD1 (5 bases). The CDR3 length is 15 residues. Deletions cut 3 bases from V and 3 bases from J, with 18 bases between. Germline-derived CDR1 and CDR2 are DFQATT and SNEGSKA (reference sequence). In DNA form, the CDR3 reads TGCAGTGCTAGTCTCCTGTGGGGCCGCTTCTACGAGCAGTACTTC. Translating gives CSASLLWGRFYEQYF.

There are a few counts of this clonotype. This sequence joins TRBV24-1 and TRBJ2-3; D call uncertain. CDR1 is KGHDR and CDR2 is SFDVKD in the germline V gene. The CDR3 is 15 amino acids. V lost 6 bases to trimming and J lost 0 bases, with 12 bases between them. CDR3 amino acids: CATSTGRISTDTQYF. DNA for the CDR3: TGTGCCACCAGTACCGGACGGATTAGCACAGATACGCAGTATTTT.

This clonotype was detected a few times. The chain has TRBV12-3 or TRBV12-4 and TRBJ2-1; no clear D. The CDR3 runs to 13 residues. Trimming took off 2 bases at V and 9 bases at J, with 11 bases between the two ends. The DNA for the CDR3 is TGTGCCAGCAGTTTACCCCCTGTGACTGAGCAGTTCTTC. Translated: CASSLPPVTEQFF.

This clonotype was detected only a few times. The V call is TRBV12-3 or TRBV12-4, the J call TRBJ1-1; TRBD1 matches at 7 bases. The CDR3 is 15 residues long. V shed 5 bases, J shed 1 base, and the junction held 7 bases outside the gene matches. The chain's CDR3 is CASSGPGQKNTEAFF. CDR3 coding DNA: TGTGCCAGCAGTGGTCCGGGACAGAAGAACACTGAAGCTTTCTTT.

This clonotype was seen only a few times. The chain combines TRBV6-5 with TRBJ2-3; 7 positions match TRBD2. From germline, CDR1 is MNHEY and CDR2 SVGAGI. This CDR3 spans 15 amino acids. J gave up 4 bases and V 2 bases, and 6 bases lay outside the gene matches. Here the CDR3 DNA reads TGTGCCAGCAGTTACGTGGTAGCGGGTGCAGATACGCAGTATTTT. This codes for CASSYVVAGADTQYF.

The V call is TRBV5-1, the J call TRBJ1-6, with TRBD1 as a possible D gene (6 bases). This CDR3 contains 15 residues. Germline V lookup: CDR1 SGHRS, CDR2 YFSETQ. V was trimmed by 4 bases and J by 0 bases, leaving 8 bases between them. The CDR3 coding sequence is TGCGCCAGCAGCGAGGGGGGCTCCTATAATTCACCCCTCCACTTT. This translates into CASSEGGSYNSPLHF. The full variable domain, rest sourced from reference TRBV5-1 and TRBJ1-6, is KAGVTQTPRYLIKTRGQQVTLSCSPISGHRSVSWYQQTPGQGLQFLFEYFSETQRNKGNFPGRFSGRQFSNSRSEMNVSTLELGDSALYLCASSEGGSYNSPLHFGNGTRLTVT.

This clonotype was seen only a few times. In DNA, the CDR3 is TGTGCCAGCAGCCACCGTCCACGGGACGCCGACAACTATGGCTACACCTTC. Protein sequence: CASSHRPRDADNYGYTF. The rearrangement uses TRBV7-9 and TRBJ1-2, with D possibly TRBD1 on 5 matching bases. The CDR3 sequence is 17 residues long. V lost 5 bases and J lost 2, with 21 bases in between. Looked up from germline, CDR1 is SEHNR and CDR2 is FQNEAQ (reference sequence).

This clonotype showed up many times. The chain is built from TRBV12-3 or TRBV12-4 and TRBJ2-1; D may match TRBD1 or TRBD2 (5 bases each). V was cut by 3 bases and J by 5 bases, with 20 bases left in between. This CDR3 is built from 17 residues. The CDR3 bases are TGTGCCAGCAGTTTGGGGCCGTTTGAGCGGCGAAACAATGAGCAGTTCTTC. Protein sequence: CASSLGPFERRNNEQFF.

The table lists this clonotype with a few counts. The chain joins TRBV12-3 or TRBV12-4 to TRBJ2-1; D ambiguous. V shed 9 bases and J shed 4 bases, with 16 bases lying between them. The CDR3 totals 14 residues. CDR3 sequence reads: CASHRAALYNEQFF. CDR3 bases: TGTGCCAGTCATAGAGCAGCCCTGTACAATGAGCAGTTCTTC.

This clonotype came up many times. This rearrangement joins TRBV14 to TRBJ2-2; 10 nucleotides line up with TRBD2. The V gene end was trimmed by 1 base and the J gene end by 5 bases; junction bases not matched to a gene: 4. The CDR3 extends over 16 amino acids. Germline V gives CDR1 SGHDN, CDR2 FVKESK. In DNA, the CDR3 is TGTGCCAGCAGCCAAGGGGCTAGCGGGAGAACCGGGGAGCTGTTTTTT. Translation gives CASSQGASGRTGELFF.

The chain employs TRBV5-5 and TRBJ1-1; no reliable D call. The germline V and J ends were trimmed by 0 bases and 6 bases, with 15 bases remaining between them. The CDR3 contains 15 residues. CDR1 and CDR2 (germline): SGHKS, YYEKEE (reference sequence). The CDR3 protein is CASSLEFGEMAEAFF. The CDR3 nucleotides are TGTGCCAGCAGCTTGGAATTTGGGGAGATGGCTGAAGCTTTCTTT.

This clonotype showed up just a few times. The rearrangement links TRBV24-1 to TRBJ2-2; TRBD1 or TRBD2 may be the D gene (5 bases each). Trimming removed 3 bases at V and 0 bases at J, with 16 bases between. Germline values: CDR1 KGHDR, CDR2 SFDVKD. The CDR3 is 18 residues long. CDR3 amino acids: CATSDPPGAGSNTGELFF. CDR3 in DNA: TGTGCCACCAGTGATCCGCCCGGGGCAGGTTCGAACACCGGGGAGCTGTTTTTT.

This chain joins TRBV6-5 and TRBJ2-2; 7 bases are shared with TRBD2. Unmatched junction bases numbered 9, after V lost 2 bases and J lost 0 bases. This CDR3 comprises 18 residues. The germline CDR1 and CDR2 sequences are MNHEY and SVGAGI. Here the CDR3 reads CASSYPTSSGANTGELFF. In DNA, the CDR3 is TGTGCCAGCAGTTACCCGACCTCTAGCGGCGCGAACACCGGGGAGCTGTTTTTT.

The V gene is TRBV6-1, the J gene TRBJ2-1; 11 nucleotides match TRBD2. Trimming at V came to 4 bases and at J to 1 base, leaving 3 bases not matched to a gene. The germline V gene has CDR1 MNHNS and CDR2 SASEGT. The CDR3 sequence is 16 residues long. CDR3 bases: TGTGCCAGCAGTGGGGGACTAGCGGCTTCCTACAATGAGCAGTTCTTC. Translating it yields CASSGGLAASYNEQFF.

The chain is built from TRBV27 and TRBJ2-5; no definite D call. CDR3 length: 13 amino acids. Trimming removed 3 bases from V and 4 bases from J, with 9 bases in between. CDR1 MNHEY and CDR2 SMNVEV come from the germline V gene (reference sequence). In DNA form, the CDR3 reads TGTGCCAGCAGTTTTGGCCCACGAGAGACCCAGTACTTC. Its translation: CASSFGPRETQYF.

The chain's CDR3 is CSASRGNYEQYV. CDR3 coding DNA: TGCAGTGCTAGTAGGGGGAACTACGAGCAGTACGTC. The chain couples TRBV20-1 to TRBJ2-7, with D perhaps TRBD1 (6 bases). This CDR3 contains 12 residues. Trimming shortened V by 3 bases and J by 3 bases, and 9 bases separated the two germline ends. The V gene's germline CDR1 is DFQATT and CDR2 SNEGSKA (reference sequence).

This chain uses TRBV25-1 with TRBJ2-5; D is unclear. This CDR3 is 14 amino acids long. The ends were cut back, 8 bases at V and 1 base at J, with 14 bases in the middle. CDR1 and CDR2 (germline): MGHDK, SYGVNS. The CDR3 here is CASARPGSQETQYF. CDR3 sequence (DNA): TGTGCCAGCGCGCGTCCGGGTAGCCAAGAGACCCAGTACTTC. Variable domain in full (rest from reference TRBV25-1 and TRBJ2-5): EADIYQTPRYLVIGTGKKITLECSQTMGHDKMYWYQQDPGMELHLIHYSYGVNSTEKGDLSSESTVSRIRTEHFPLTLESARPSHTSQYLCASARPGSQETQYFGPGTRLLVL.

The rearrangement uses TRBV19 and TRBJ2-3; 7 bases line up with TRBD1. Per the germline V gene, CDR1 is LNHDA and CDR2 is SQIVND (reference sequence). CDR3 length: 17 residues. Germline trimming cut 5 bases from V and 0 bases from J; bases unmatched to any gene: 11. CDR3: CASSAAGTVISTDTQYF. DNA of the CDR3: TGTGCCAGTAGTGCCGCCGGGACAGTTATTAGCACAGATACGCAGTATTTT.

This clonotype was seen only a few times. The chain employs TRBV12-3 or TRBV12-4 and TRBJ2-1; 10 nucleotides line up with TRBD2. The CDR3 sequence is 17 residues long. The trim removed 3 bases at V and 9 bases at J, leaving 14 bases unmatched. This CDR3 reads CASSFSFTSGEKGEQFF. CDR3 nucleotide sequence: TGTGCCAGCAGTTTCTCCTTCACTAGCGGGGAGAAGGGTGAGCAGTTCTTC.

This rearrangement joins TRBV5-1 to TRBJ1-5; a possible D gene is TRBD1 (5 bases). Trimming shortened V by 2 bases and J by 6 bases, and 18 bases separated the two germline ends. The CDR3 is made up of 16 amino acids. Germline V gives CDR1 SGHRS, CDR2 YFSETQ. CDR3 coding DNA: TGCGCCAGCAGCTTCGGGACCCAGGGTTGGGGTCAGCCCCAGCATTTT. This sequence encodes CASSFGTQGWGQPQHF.

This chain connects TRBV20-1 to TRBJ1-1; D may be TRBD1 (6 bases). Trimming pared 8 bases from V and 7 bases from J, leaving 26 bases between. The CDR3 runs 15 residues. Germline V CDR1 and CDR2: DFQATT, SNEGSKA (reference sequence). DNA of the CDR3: TGCAGTCACTCGAGAAATCGGGGGGGCGTTGGTGAAGCTTTCTTT. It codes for CSHSRNRGGVGEAFF.

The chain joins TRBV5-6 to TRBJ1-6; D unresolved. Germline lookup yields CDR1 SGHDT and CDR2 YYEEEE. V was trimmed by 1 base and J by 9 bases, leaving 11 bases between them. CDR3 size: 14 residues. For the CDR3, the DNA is TGTGCCAGCAGCTTGCAGGTTGAGGGTTCACCCCTCCACTTT. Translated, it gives CASSLQVEGSPLHF.

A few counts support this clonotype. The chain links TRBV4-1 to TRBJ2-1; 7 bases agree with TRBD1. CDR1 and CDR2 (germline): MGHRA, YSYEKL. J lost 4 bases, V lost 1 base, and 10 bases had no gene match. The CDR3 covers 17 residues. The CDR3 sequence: CASSQVTGSVGYNEQFF. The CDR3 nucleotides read TGCGCCAGCAGCCAAGTGACAGGGAGCGTTGGATACAATGAGCAGTTCTTC.

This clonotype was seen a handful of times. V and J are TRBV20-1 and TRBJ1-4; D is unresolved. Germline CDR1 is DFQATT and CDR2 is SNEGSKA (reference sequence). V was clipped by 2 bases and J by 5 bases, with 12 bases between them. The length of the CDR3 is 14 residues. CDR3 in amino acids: CSARQPGGNEKLFF. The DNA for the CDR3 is TGCAGTGCTAGACAACCAGGAGGGAATGAAAAACTGTTTTTT.